Each of the 24 T cell receptor beta chains below was sequenced from the same sample in a study of sequential checkpoint blockade in melanoma. The treatment is: randomized to nivolumab then ipilimumab (arm A) or the reverse (arm B). Profiling relied on immunoSEQ multiplex PCR, and the TCRdb table lists in-frame clones only, not all of them. This table has tens of thousands of clones, more than 65% appearing once. Sequencing used CD8+ T cells sorted from blood (inferred from file names), obtained from a patient given nivolumab and ipilimumab in sequence. The receptors derive from a human donor with melanoma.

This clone came up once. CDR3 sequence: CASSWTGGNQPQHF. The CDR3 DNA is TGTGCCAGCAGTTGGACAGGGGGCAATCAGCCCCAGCATTTT. This chain uses TRBV27 with TRBJ1-5; 9 nucleotides line up with TRBD1. CDR3 length: 14 residues. V shed 4 bases and J 2 bases; nucleotides not matched to a gene: 0. Germline V gives CDR1 MNHEY, CDR2 SMNVEV (reference sequence).

This clone was seen a single time. The chain is built from TRBV6-5 and TRBJ1-5; 7 bases fit TRBD1. This CDR3 region has 14 residues. In germline, CDR1 is MNHEY, CDR2 SVGAGI. J gave up 6 bases and V 5 bases, and 7 bases lay outside the gene matches. CDR3 bases: TGTGCCAGCAGTCGCACAGGGGCTGCTCAGCCCCAGCATTTT. This encodes CASSRTGAAQPQHF.

V usage is TRBV27 and J usage is TRBJ1-1; the D gene is possibly TRBD1 (6 bases). The CDR3 is 16 residues long. The V end was cut by 0 bases, the J end by 1 base, with 12 bases between. Per germline, CDR1 MNHEY and CDR2 SMNVEV (reference sequence). In nucleotides, the CDR3 is TGTGCCAGCAGTTTATCTGCAGGGGCCTGGAACACTGAAGCTTTCTTT. This encodes CASSLSAGAWNTEAFF.

The chain recombines TRBV2 with TRBJ2-3, with 9 positions matching TRBD2. The germline V gene has CDR1 SNHLY and CDR2 FYNNEI. V lost 10 bases and J lost 3; bases outside the gene matches: 14. The CDR3 totals 16 residues. The CDR3 here is CATFPTDSGRTDTQYF. CDR3 in DNA: TGTGCCACCTTTCCGACCGATAGCGGGAGAACAGATACGCAGTATTTT.

J is TRBJ2-7 and V is TRBV9, with D tentatively TRBD2 (5 bases). Trimming removed 0 bases at V and 7 bases at J, with 11 bases between. Germline assignment: CDR1 SGDLS and CDR2 YYNGEE. The CDR3 spans 13 residues. CDR3 in DNA: TGTGCCAGCAGCGTAGGAGTCACGGGGGAGCAGTACTTC. It translates to CASSVGVTGEQYF.

This chain uses TRBV10-3 with TRBJ2-2; D is perhaps TRBD2 (6 bases). Trimming cost V 5 bases and J 0 bases, with 10 bases left between them. Germline-derived CDR1 and CDR2 are ENHRY and SYGVKD. The CDR3 loop spans 15 amino acids. The CDR3 loop is CAISTGTPNTGELFF. The CDR3 coding sequence is TGTGCCATCAGTACCGGGACTCCGAACACCGGGGAGCTGTTTTTT.

The rearrangement uses TRBV2 and TRBJ2-5, with 7 bases aligning to TRBD1. The V gene's germline CDR1 is SNHLY and CDR2 FYNNEI. The trim removed 9 bases at V and 1 base at J, leaving 5 bases unmatched. The CDR3 is made up of 13 amino acids. CDR3 residues: CARSGTVQETQYF. The CDR3, as DNA: TGTGCCAGATCAGGGACAGTCCAAGAGACCCAGTACTTC.

The V call is TRBV6-1, the J call TRBJ1-2; D is ambiguous. The germline V gene has CDR1 MNHNS and CDR2 SASEGT. V lost 0 bases, J lost 6 bases, and 20 bases lay in between. The CDR3 is made up of 17 amino acids. In DNA, the CDR3 is TGTGCCAGCAGTGAAGCTGCCCCTCATATACGCCAGGATGGCTACACCTTC. Its translation: CASSEAAPHIRQDGYTF.

The sample holds a few counts of this clone. This chain links TRBV28 with TRBJ1-1, with D uncertain. The V end lost 2 bases, the J end lost 4 bases, and 26 bases lay between the germline ends. Germline CDR1 is MDHEN and CDR2 is SYDVKM. The CDR3 extends over 19 amino acids. The CDR3 nucleotides read TGTGCCAGCAGTTTAGGTCTTAGTGGGTCCGAGCGCGTGGGCACTGAAGCTTTCTTT. This gives the protein CASSLGLSGSERVGTEAFF.

This clone appeared a single time. The V call is TRBV5-1, the J call TRBJ1-3, with 9 positions matching TRBD1. Trimming cost V 6 bases and J 3 bases; bases outside gene matches: 7. Germline CDR1 is SGHRS and CDR2 is YFSETQ. The CDR3 sequence is 15 residues long. The CDR3 loop reads CASTLTGGLGNTIYF. The CDR3 DNA follows: TGCGCCAGCACACTAACAGGGGGCCTTGGAAACACCATATATTTT.

The CDR3 reads CASSLGGRGYYEQYF. The CDR3, as DNA: TGTGCCAGCAGCTTAGGCGGCAGGGGGTACTACGAGCAGTACTTC. The chain couples TRBV7-2 to TRBJ2-7; 7 positions agree with TRBD1. Trimming cost V 1 base and J 3 bases; bases outside gene matches: 6. Per germline, CDR1 SGHTA and CDR2 FQGNSA. The CDR3 spans 15 residues.

The V and J genes are TRBV4-1 and TRBJ1-5; 10 positions match TRBD1. This CDR3 has 16 residues. V was clipped by 1 base and J by 5 bases; unmatched bases: 5. CDR1 and CDR2 (germline): MGHRA, YSYEKL. The CDR3 reads CASSQGRDRGHQPQHF. CDR3 sequence (DNA): TGCGCCAGCAGCCAAGGGCGAGACAGGGGGCATCAGCCCCAGCATTTT.

In this sample, this clone turned up a few times. V and J are TRBV13 and TRBJ2-5; TRBD2 matches at 9 bases. Germline V gene sequence: CDR1 PRHDT, CDR2 FYEKMQ (reference sequence). The CDR3 consists of 16 residues. V trimming: 7 bases; J trimming: 5 bases; junction bases outside the gene matches: 14. The CDR3 spells CASTEGVLAGRETQYF. In DNA, the CDR3 is TGTGCCAGCACCGAGGGAGTGCTAGCGGGAAGGGAGACCCAGTACTTC.

In this sample, this clone turned up a few times. The chain carries TRBV23-1 and TRBJ1-2; 10 positions agree with TRBD1. TRBV23-1 is sorted into the ORF group, with uncertain function. Trimming cost V 6 bases and J 2 bases; bases outside gene matches: 0. The length of the CDR3 is 13 residues. The CDR3: CASRDRGNYGYTF. In DNA form, the CDR3 reads TGCGCCAGCAGGGACAGGGGGAACTATGGCTACACCTTC.

This chain connects TRBV30 to TRBJ2-3, with 10 nucleotides matching TRBD2. This CDR3 is 15 amino acids long. J was trimmed by 4 bases and V by 5 bases; bases with no gene match: 9. Germline lookup yields CDR1 GTSNPN and CDR2 SVGIG (reference sequence). CDR3 loop: CAWYFGTSVADTQYF. The CDR3 region has the DNA TGTGCCTGGTACTTCGGGACTAGCGTGGCAGATACGCAGTATTTT.

The rearrangement uses TRBV27 and TRBJ2-1, with 8 bases identical to TRBD2. Germline trimming cut 4 bases from V and 4 bases from J; bases unmatched to any gene: 3. Germline CDR1 MNHEY, CDR2 SMNVEV (reference sequence). There are 14 residues in the CDR3. The CDR3 DNA is TGTGCCAGCAGTTCCGGGACTAGGTACAATGAGCAGTTCTTC. This translates into CASSSGTRYNEQFF.

The V call is TRBV29-1, the J call TRBJ2-2; TRBD2 matches 7 bases. J lost 6 bases, V lost 4 bases, and 8 bases had no gene match. Germline V lookup: CDR1 SQVTM, CDR2 ANQGSEA. The CDR3 runs to 14 residues. The CDR3 DNA reads TGCAGCGTTGCCGCGGGAGAGGTCGCCGGGGAGCTGTTTTTT. Protein sequence: CSVAAGEVAGELFF.

The chain is built from TRBV27 and TRBJ2-7, with 8 bases identical to TRBD2. The germline gives CDR1 MNHEY, CDR2 SMNVEV (reference sequence). The CDR3 has 16 residues. The V and J ends lost 0 bases and 4 bases, in that order; junction bases with no gene match: 8. The chain's CDR3 is CASSLSRSGRRYEQYF. The CDR3 DNA sequence: TGTGCCAGCAGTTTATCGAGGAGCGGGAGACGTTACGAGCAGTACTTC.

This clone was counted a few times. This chain joins TRBV29-1 and TRBJ2-3, with 9 bases fitting TRBD2. The CDR3 covers 16 residues. Germline V lookup: CDR1 SQVTM, CDR2 ANQGSEA. After removal of 4 bases from V and 2 bases from J, the junction contained 10 bases not matched to a gene. For the CDR3, the DNA is TGCAGCGTTGTTGGGACTAGCAGCGCAAACACAGATACGCAGTATTTT. Its protein is CSVVGTSSANTDTQYF.

The chain carries TRBV6-5 and TRBJ1-2; D may be TRBD1 (5 bases). The V gene's germline CDR1 is MNHEY and CDR2 SVGAGI. The CDR3 covers 14 residues. V was pared by 7 bases and J by 7 bases, with 19 bases between. The CDR3 sequence is CASTSLHAGGGYTF. As DNA, the CDR3 is TGTGCCAGCACCAGCCTTCACGCCGGGGGTGGCTACACCTTC.

This chain joins TRBV28 and TRBJ2-7, with TRBD1 matching 10 bases. The CDR3 runs to 17 residues. With V trimmed by 4 bases and J by 3 bases, 12 bases remained unmatched. CDR1 and CDR2 (germline): MDHEN, SYDVKM. CDR3 in amino acids: CASSSLKPGQGFYEQYF. The CDR3 DNA reads as TGTGCCAGCAGTTCCCTGAAACCGGGACAGGGGTTCTACGAGCAGTACTTC.

This chain uses TRBV4-3 with TRBJ2-5, with 8 bases fitting TRBD2. Trimming removed 6 bases from V and 5 bases from J; junction bases left unmatched: 17. The CDR3 has 17 residues. CDR1 is LGHNA and CDR2 is YSLEER in the germline V gene. CDR3 DNA sequence: TGCGCCAGCAGTCCCGGCCCGGGGGGGCAAGTCGGGGAGACCCAGTACTTC. Protein: CASSPGPGGQVGETQYF.

For the CDR3, the DNA is TGTGCCAGCAGCCTTACTTACGAGCAGTACTTC. Encoded protein: CASSLTYEQYF. This chain uses TRBV7-9 with TRBJ2-7; D call uncertain. V was trimmed by 5 bases and J by 4 bases, leaving 6 bases between them. The CDR3 is 11 residues long. Germline values: CDR1 SEHNR, CDR2 FQNEAQ (reference sequence). Combining the CDR3 with reference TRBV7-9 and TRBJ2-7 gives the whole variable domain DTGVSQNPRHKITKRGQNVTFRCDPISEHNRLYWYRQTLGQGPEFLTYFQNEAQLEKSRLLSDRFSAERPKGSFSTLEIQRTEQGDSAMYLCASSLTYEQYFGPGTRLTVT.

The chain combines TRBV2 with TRBJ2-7, with 12 positions matching TRBD1. The trim removed 7 bases at V and 3 bases at J, leaving 7 bases unmatched. Germline lookup yields CDR1 SNHLY and CDR2 FYNNEI. This CDR3 is built from 15 residues. This CDR3 reads CASIYRDRGLYEQYF. The CDR3 DNA sequence: TGTGCCAGCATTTACCGGGACAGGGGGCTCTACGAGCAGTACTTC.